The 28 T cell receptor beta chains reported below all come from one sample, sequenced in a study of T cells in Graves' hyperthyroidism and ophthalmopathy. RNA transcripts served as the template for amplifying TCR beta CDR3 regions. The HTBI primer set was used in a first-round RT-PCR of the TCR CDR3. TCRdb reprocessed the multiplex PCR reads via MiXCR and lists one record per CDR3 protein. The table includes about 640,000 distinct CDR3 sequences, 20% detected once. Sequences were obtained from blood. These receptors were obtained from a man aged 25-40 years with Graves' ophthalmopathy.

This clonotype was counted a few times. V is TRBV20-1 and J is TRBJ2-7; 9 bases match TRBD1. V lost 6 bases, J lost 3 bases, and 3 bases stayed unmatched. The CDR3 extends over 12 amino acids. Germline CDR1 is DFQATT and CDR2 is SNEGSKA (reference sequence). CDR3 residues: CSAGDRDYEQYF. Here the CDR3 DNA reads TGCAGTGCGGGGGACAGGGACTACGAGCAGTACTTC.

This clonotype was counted only a few times. The chain recombines TRBV11-2 with TRBJ2-4, with TRBD1 matching over 8 bases. Trimming cost V 7 bases and J 9 bases; bases outside gene matches: 8. CDR3 length equals 13 residues. Germline V CDR1 and CDR2: SGHAT, FQNNGV. The CDR3 region is CASTPDRVGIQYF. DNA for the CDR3: TGTGCCAGCACCCCGGACAGGGTCGGCATTCAGTACTTC. The full variable domain, in which reference TRBV11-2 and TRBJ2-4 provide the parts outside the CDR3, is EAGVAQSPRYKIIEKRQSVAFWCNPISGHATLYWYQQILGQGPKLLIQFQNNGVVDDSQLPKDRFSAERLKGVDSTLKIQPAKLEDSAVYLCASTPDRVGIQYFGAGTRLSVL.

Concerning this clonotype itself: The junction departs from germline at one end; a sequencing error may be responsible. The chain employs TRBV5-1 and TRBJ2-5, with unresolved D. This CDR3 spans 13 amino acids. Germline CDR1 SGHRS, CDR2 YFSETQ. The CDR3 loop reads CASSLLQQETQYF. In nucleotides, the CDR3 is TGTGCCAGCAGCTTACTCCAACAAGAGACCCAGTACTTC.

The rearrangement links TRBV27 to TRBJ2-7; D is possibly TRBD2 (5 bases). V shed 1 base and J shed 6 bases, with 13 bases lying between them. CDR1 and CDR2 (germline): MNHEY, SMNVEV (reference sequence). This CDR3 has 14 amino acids. The CDR3 sequence is CASSLLANRGEQYF. CDR3 coding DNA: TGTGCCAGCAGTTTATTAGCGAACCGAGGCGAGCAGTACTTC.

This clonotype occurred many times. This chain connects TRBV11-2 to TRBJ2-5, with TRBD2 identical over 8 bases. V was clipped by 5 bases and J by 2 bases; unmatched bases: 7. The CDR3 totals 15 residues. Germline values: CDR1 SGHAT, CDR2 FQNNGV. The CDR3: CASSRLATMQETQYF. Here the CDR3 DNA reads TGTGCCAGCAGCAGACTAGCGACAATGCAAGAGACCCAGTACTTC.

J is TRBJ2-5 and V is TRBV24-1; a weak D match, TRBD1 (6 bases). Germline V lookup: CDR1 KGHDR, CDR2 SFDVKD. CDR3 size: 15 residues. V lost 3 bases, J lost 7 bases, and 17 bases lay in between. CDR3 in DNA: TGTGCCACCAGTGATAATCAGGGGACACTAGGGACCCAGTACTTC. It specifies CATSDNQGTLGTQYF.

V gene TRBV4-3 combines with J gene TRBJ1-1; the D gene is possibly TRBD1 (5 bases). Per germline, CDR1 LGHNA and CDR2 YSLEER. Trimming shortened V by 0 bases and J by 10 bases, and 18 bases separated the two germline ends. This CDR3 region has 15 residues. The CDR3, as DNA: TGCGCCAGCAGCCAAGATATGGGACCGTGGGGTACAGCTTTCTTT. Its translation is CASSQDMGPWGTAFF.

This clonotype was counted at least ten times. CDR3 bases: TGTGCCAGCAGCGCCCAGACCGGGCCCCAGCATTTT. As protein: CASSAQTGPQHF. V is TRBV7-8 and J is TRBJ1-5; D not certain. The CDR3 is made up of 12 amino acids. CDR1 and CDR2 from the germline V gene are SGHVS and FQNEAQ. The germline V and J ends were trimmed by 5 bases and 9 bases, with 11 bases remaining between them.

The V and J genes are TRBV9 and TRBJ2-3; 7 bases are a match to TRBD2. The CDR3 is 13 amino acids. Germline V gene lookup returns CDR1 SGDLS and CDR2 YYNGEE. Trimming removed 3 bases from V and 6 bases from J; junction bases left unmatched: 4. The CDR3 DNA reads TGTGCCAGCAGCGGGAGTAGCGGGGATACGCAGTATTTT. Translating gives CASSGSSGDTQYF.

The chain is built from TRBV3-1 and TRBJ2-1; 9 nucleotides match TRBD2. V shed 1 base, J shed 5 bases, and the junction held 3 bases outside the gene matches. Germline-derived CDR1 and CDR2 are LGHDT and YNNKEL (reference sequence). The CDR3 consists of 15 residues. CDR3 DNA sequence: TGTGCCAGCAGCCAAGGGATAGCGGGGGACAATGAGCAGTTCTTC. It translates to CASSQGIAGDNEQFF.

This clonotype was recorded many times. The chain employs TRBV20-1 and TRBJ2-1; TRBD2 aligns across 11 bases. Germline V gene data show CDR1 as DFQATT and CDR2 as SNEGSKA (reference sequence). V was pared by 1 base and J by 0 bases, with 11 bases of the junction left unmatched. This CDR3 is built from 19 residues. For the CDR3, the DNA is TGCAGTGCTAGAGTAGCGGGACTAGCGGCTACCAGCTCCTACAATGAGCAGTTCTTC. It codes for CSARVAGLAATSSYNEQFF.

This clonotype was counted many times. This sequence joins TRBV20-1 and TRBJ2-1; 13 nucleotides match TRBD2. Unmatched junction bases numbered 8, after V lost 6 bases and J lost 0 bases. CDR3 length: 17 amino acids. Germline V gene lookup returns CDR1 DFQATT and CDR2 SNEGSKA (reference sequence). The CDR3 sequence: CSAAGLAGRNSYNEQFF. The CDR3 bases are TGCAGTGCCGCGGGACTAGCGGGAAGGAACTCCTACAATGAGCAGTTCTTC.

The chain links TRBV10-3 to TRBJ1-2; D gene uncertain. The V and J ends lost 4 bases and 2 bases respectively, with 8 bases between them. CDR1 and CDR2 (germline): ENHRY, SYGVKD. This CDR3 comprises 13 residues. This chain's CDR3 is CAISVEGNYGYTF. The DNA for the CDR3 is TGTGCCATCAGTGTGGAGGGAAACTATGGCTACACCTTC.

The sample holds a few counts of this clonotype. As DNA, the CDR3 is TGCAGTGCCGCCGCCGGGACTAGCGGGAGGGCCCGGGGTGAGCAGTTCTTC. Translated, it gives CSAAAGTSGRARGEQFF. The rearrangement uses TRBV20-1 and TRBJ2-1; 16 positions match TRBD2. Per germline, CDR1 DFQATT and CDR2 SNEGSKA (reference sequence). Losses at the gene ends were 6 bases for V and 9 bases for J; bases not matched to a gene: 14. This CDR3 has 17 amino acids.

This clonotype was picked up many times. The V and J genes are TRBV3-1 and TRBJ2-7; maybe TRBD1 (6 bases). The CDR3 totals 14 residues. Trimming cost V 5 bases and J 4 bases, with 15 bases left between them. Germline-derived CDR1 and CDR2 are LGHDT and YNNKEL (reference sequence). DNA of the CDR3: TGTGCCAGCAGCGATCGTGATAGGGGGTACGAGCAGTACTTC. It translates to CASSDRDRGYEQYF.

This clonotype has more than one count but fewer than ten. The chain carries TRBV20-1 and TRBJ2-4; unclear D gene. CDR1 and CDR2 from the germline V gene are DFQATT and SNEGSKA (reference sequence). Between the trimmed V and J ends, which lost 5 bases and 3 bases, there was a span of 14 bases. The CDR3 extends over 14 amino acids. This CDR3 reads CSADNPRGKNIQYF. The CDR3 DNA sequence: TGCAGTGCTGACAATCCTCGAGGCAAAAACATTCAGTACTTC.

There are many counts of this clonotype. This chain joins TRBV30 and TRBJ2-6; no definite D call. V was pared by 4 bases and J by 4 bases, with 11 bases between. CDR1 is GTSNPN and CDR2 is SVGIG in the germline V gene (reference sequence). CDR3 size: 14 residues. As DNA, the CDR3 is TGTGCCTGGATTGAGACGCCCGGGGCCAACGTCCTGACTTTC. Its translation: CAWIETPGANVLTF.

This clonotype has just a few counts. The chain joins TRBV20-1 to TRBJ2-3; maybe TRBD2 (5 bases). This CDR3 is built from 16 residues. The germline gives CDR1 DFQATT, CDR2 SNEGSKA (reference sequence). With 0 bases removed from V and 1 base from J, the gap between germline ends came to 14 bases. The CDR3 DNA is TGCAGTGCTAGAGATAGGGATAGCGCGGGCACAGATACGCAGTATTTT. Translation gives CSARDRDSAGTDTQYF.

The chain recombines TRBV10-3 with TRBJ2-3; 14 bases align to TRBD2. The CDR3 contains 15 residues. J lost 6 bases, V lost 10 bases, and 9 bases had no gene match. Per the germline V gene, CDR1 is ENHRY and CDR2 is SYGVKD. The CDR3 is CATQGGLAGVDTQYF. CDR3 nucleotides: TGTGCCACCCAGGGGGGACTAGCGGGAGTGGATACGCAGTATTTT.

This clonotype was found many times. The V and J genes are TRBV18 and TRBJ2-2; weak D call: TRBD1 (6 bases). The CDR3 spans 13 residues. Germline V gene sequence: CDR1 KGHSH, CDR2 LQKENI. V lost 8 bases, J lost 3 bases, and 10 bases lay in between. CDR3 protein: CASHRDDTGELFF. Here the CDR3 DNA reads TGTGCCAGCCACAGGGACGACACCGGGGAGCTGTTTTTT.

This chain links TRBV18 with TRBJ2-2; D is undetermined. The CDR3 totals 12 residues. Per the germline V gene, CDR1 is KGHSH and CDR2 is LQKENI. The V gene lost 2 bases and the J gene lost 7 bases, with 5 bases spanning the gap. The CDR3: CASSPGDGELFF. The CDR3 coding sequence is TGTGCCAGCTCACCAGGGGACGGGGAGCTGTTTTTT.

This clonotype was detected ten times or more. V is TRBV12-3 or TRBV12-4 and J is TRBJ2-1; 7 nucleotides match TRBD2. The CDR3 runs 14 residues. The V and J ends lost 4 bases and 12 bases, in that order; junction bases with no gene match: 12. The CDR3 protein is CASSSVAGPDRQFF. DNA of the CDR3: TGTGCCAGCAGTTCTGTAGCGGGCCCCGACAGGCAGTTCTTC.

The sample holds many counts of this clonotype. The chain joins TRBV9 to TRBJ1-1; D remains ambiguous. The CDR3 has 13 residues. The germline V gene has CDR1 SGDLS and CDR2 YYNGEE. The ends were cut back, 0 bases at V and 1 base at J, with 4 bases in the middle. The CDR3 loop reads CASSVGANTEAFF. CDR3 DNA: TGTGCCAGCAGCGTAGGCGCGAACACTGAAGCTTTCTTT.

In this sample, this clonotype turned up a few times. The chain combines TRBV7-9 with TRBJ1-1; 7 bases are a match to TRBD1. From germline, CDR1 is SEHNR and CDR2 FQNEAQ (reference sequence). J was trimmed by 6 bases and V by 4 bases; bases with no gene match: 5. The CDR3 has 13 amino acids. The CDR3 protein is CASSSDRVPEAFF. Written as DNA, the CDR3 is TGTGCCAGCAGCTCAGACAGGGTGCCTGAAGCTTTCTTT.

This clonotype was seen only a few times. V and J are TRBV14 and TRBJ2-7; no firm D call. The CDR3 is made up of 14 amino acids. Trimming left V 1 base short and J 3 bases short, with 10 bases between. Germline V gene sequence: CDR1 SGHDN, CDR2 FVKESK. The CDR3 nucleotides read TGTGCCAGCAGCCAAGGGTTACCGAGCTACGAGCAGTACTTC. As protein: CASSQGLPSYEQYF.

This clonotype was seen more than once but under ten times. This chain uses TRBV7-9 with TRBJ1-1; D not resolved. This CDR3 has 15 residues. Germline CDR1 and CDR2: SEHNR and FQNEAQ (reference sequence). V shed 3 bases and J shed 1 base, with 12 bases lying between them. Here the CDR3 DNA reads TGTGCCAGCAGCTTGGTACTGACTGGGAACACTGAAGCTTTCTTT. It encodes CASSLVLTGNTEAFF.

This clonotype was counted ten times or more. The rearrangement joins TRBV28 to TRBJ1-5; D ambiguous. Germline assignment: CDR1 MDHEN and CDR2 SYDVKM. The CDR3 is 15 amino acids. V was clipped by 2 bases and J by 3 bases, with 11 bases between them. The CDR3 sequence is CASSLGLANNQPQHF. CDR3 coding DNA: TGTGCCAGCAGTTTAGGATTGGCAAACAATCAGCCCCAGCATTTT.

The chain's CDR3 is CASSSHWGGEFF. In DNA form, the CDR3 reads TGTGCCAGCAGTTCCCACTGGGGGGGAGAGTTCTTC. The rearrangement uses TRBV28 and TRBJ2-1, with 7 bases that match TRBD2. This CDR3 region has 12 residues. Germline CDR1 and CDR2: MDHEN and SYDVKM. The V gene end was trimmed by 4 bases and the J gene end by 14 bases; junction bases not matched to a gene: 8.